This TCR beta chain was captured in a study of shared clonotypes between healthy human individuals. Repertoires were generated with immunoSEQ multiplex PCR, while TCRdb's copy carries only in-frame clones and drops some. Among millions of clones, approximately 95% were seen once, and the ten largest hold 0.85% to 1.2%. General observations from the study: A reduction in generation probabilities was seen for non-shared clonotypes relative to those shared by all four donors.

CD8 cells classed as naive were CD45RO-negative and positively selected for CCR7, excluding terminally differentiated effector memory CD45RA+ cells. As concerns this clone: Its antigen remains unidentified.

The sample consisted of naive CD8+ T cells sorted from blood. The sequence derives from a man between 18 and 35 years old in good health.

CDR3 sequence (DNA): TGTGCCAGCAGCTTGGGCCCCTTTTCCAACACCGGGGAGCTGTTTTTT. This translates into CASSLGPFSNTGELFF. This chain joins TRBV5-4 and TRBJ2-2, with D unresolved. V lost 0 bases and J 2 bases, leaving 11 bases between the germline ends. The CDR3 is made up of 16 amino acids. Germline V lookup: CDR1 SGHNT, CDR2 YYREEE (reference sequence).